This T cell receptor (beta chain) was identified in a study of beta chain features in type 1 diabetes. Expressed TCRB transcripts were sequenced because the isolated RNA had all been reverse transcribed beforehand. The method was immunoSEQ multiplex PCR; TCRdb's version includes in-frame clones alone and lacks a portion of them. The sample holds 600,000 to 650,000 clones; around 15% are singletons and the top ten take roughly 0.098%. This CDR3 is built from 12 residues. Germline-derived CDR1 and CDR2 are SGDLS and YYNGEE. V was clipped by 0 bases and J by 6 bases, with 5 bases between them. Input material: naive CD4+ T cells from blood. This receptor was identified in a man in his late teens or twenties in good health. This chain links TRBV9 with TRBJ2-3; D remains ambiguous. CDR3 in amino acids: CASSVGGDTQYF. Written as DNA, the CDR3 is TGTGCCAGCAGCGTAGGGGGTGATACGCAGTATTTT.